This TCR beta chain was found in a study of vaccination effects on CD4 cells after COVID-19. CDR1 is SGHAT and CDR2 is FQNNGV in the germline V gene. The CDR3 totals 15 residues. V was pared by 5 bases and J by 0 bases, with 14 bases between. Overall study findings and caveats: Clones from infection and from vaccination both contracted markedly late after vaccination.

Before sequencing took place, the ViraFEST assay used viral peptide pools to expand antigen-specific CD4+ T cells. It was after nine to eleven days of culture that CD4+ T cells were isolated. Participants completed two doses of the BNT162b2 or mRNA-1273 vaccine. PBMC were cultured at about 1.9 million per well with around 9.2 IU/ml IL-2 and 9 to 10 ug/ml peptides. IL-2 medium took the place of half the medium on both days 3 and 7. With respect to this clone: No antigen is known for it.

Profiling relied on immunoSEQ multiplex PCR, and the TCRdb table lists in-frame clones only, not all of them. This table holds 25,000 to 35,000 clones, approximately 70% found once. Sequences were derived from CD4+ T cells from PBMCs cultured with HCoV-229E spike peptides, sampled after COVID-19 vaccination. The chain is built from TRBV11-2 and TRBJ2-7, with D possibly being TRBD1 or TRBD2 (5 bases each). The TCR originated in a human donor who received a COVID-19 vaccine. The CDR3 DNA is TGTGCCAGCAGCCGCTCGGGACCGAGCTCCTACGAGCAGTACTTC. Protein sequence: CASSRSGPSSYEQYF.